The 26 T cell receptor beta chains listed next were all sequenced from one sample in a study of blood T cell repertoires in COVID-19. Assay used: immunoSEQ multiplex PCR; TCRdb lists only in-frame clones, some missing. Seen here are over 120,000 clones, roughly 84% observed once, and the top ten hold 10% to 13%. Sequences were obtained from peripheral blood. These receptors were collected from a man aged 60 to 75 with active or convalescent COVID-19.

This clone occurred a few times. J is TRBJ2-7 and V is TRBV20-1; no clear D. The germline V and J ends were trimmed by 3 bases and 2 bases, with 11 bases remaining between them. Germline assignment: CDR1 DFQATT and CDR2 SNEGSKA (reference sequence). This CDR3 comprises 13 residues. The CDR3 DNA follows: TGCAGTGCTAGTTCCCAGGTGGCCTACGAGCAGTACTTC. Protein product: CSASSQVAYEQYF.

V gene TRBV7-2 combines with J gene TRBJ2-5; D is unclear. Germline CDR1 reads SGHTA; CDR2 reads FQGNSA. Trimming shortened V by 1 base and J by 4 bases, and 10 bases separated the two germline ends. This CDR3 spans 14 amino acids. CDR3 region: CASSLGSHGETQYF. The CDR3, as DNA: TGTGCCAGCAGCTTAGGATCCCACGGAGAGACCCAGTACTTC.

This chain joins TRBV15 and TRBJ1-2, with 10 bases fitting TRBD1. The CDR3 consists of 15 residues. V lost 5 bases and J lost 3; bases outside the gene matches: 6. Germline V lookup: CDR1 LNHNV, CDR2 YYDKDF (reference sequence). DNA for the CDR3: TGTGCCACCAGCGGGACAGGGGTTTACGACTATGGCTACACCTTC. It yields the protein CATSGTGVYDYGYTF. Based on the CDR3 plus reference TRBV15 and TRBJ1-2, the full variable domain is DAMVIQNPRYQVTQFGKPVTLSCSQTLNHNVMYWYQQKSSQAPKLLFHYYDKDFNNEADTPDNFQSRRPNTSFCFLDIRSPGLGDTAMYLCATSGTGVYDYGYTFGSGTRLTVV.

This clone has a handful of counts. The CDR3 is CASNPITGVYGYTF. CDR3 bases: TGTGCCAGCAACCCTATAACAGGGGTCTATGGCTACACCTTC. The J gene is TRBJ1-2, the V gene TRBV7-2, with 7 bases fitting TRBD1. The germline CDR1 and CDR2 sequences are SGHTA and FQGNSA. This CDR3 region has 14 residues. Trimming took 7 bases from V and 4 from J; bases not matched to a gene: 9.

This sequence joins TRBV29-1 and TRBJ2-1; 15 nucleotides agree with TRBD2. The CDR3 is made up of 14 amino acids. J was trimmed by 10 bases and V by 7 bases; bases with no gene match: 8. CDR1 is SQVTM, CDR2 ANQGSEA, per germline. The CDR3 DNA is TGCAGCGCGGCCACGGGACTAGCGGGAGGAGAGCAGTTCTTC. Translation gives CSAATGLAGGEQFF.

The chain combines TRBV9 with TRBJ2-7; TRBD1 is a possible D gene (5 bases). The CDR3 loop spans 13 amino acids. V was pared by 3 bases and J by 5 bases, with 12 bases between. The germline V gene encodes CDR1 SGDLS and CDR2 YYNGEE. CDR3 nucleotide sequence: TGTGCCAGCAGCGCCAGGACACTCGACGAGCAGTACTTC. Translating it yields CASSARTLDEQYF.

The chain uses TRBV7-8 and TRBJ2-2; the D is unclear. Trimming took 3 bases from V and 0 from J, leaving 8 bases between them. The CDR3 runs 15 residues. Germline CDR1 and CDR2: SGHVS and FQNEAQ. This chain's CDR3 is CASSFRLANTGELFF. The DNA for the CDR3 is TGTGCCAGCAGCTTCCGTCTCGCGAACACCGGGGAGCTGTTTTTT. The full variable domain, rest sourced from reference TRBV7-8 and TRBJ2-2, is GAGVSQSPRYKVAKRGQDVALRCDPISGHVSLFWYQQALGQGPEFLTYFQNEAQLDKSGLPSDRFFAERPEGSVSTLKIQRTQQEDSAVYLCASSFRLANTGELFFGEGSRLTVL.

The V gene is TRBV6-6, the J gene TRBJ1-3; TRBD1 matches 7 bases. Germline V gene sequence: CDR1 MNHNY, CDR2 SVGAGI (reference sequence). Germline trimming cut 2 bases from V and 4 bases from J; bases unmatched to any gene: 2. The CDR3 sequence is 14 residues long. CDR3 DNA: TGTGCCAGCAGTTACAGGGACAGCGGAAACACCATATATTTT. This sequence encodes CASSYRDSGNTIYF.

This clone was counted a single time. The V call is TRBV27, the J call TRBJ2-7, with 9 bases identical to TRBD1. The trim removed 7 bases at V and 6 bases at J, leaving 13 bases unmatched. CDR3 size: 15 residues. CDR1 MNHEY and CDR2 SMNVEV come from the germline V gene (reference sequence). The CDR3 DNA reads as TGTGCCAGCATCATCCGGGACAGGGATCTTTCCGAGCAGTACGTC. This gives the protein CASIIRDRDLSEQYV.

The count of this clone is one. The chain carries TRBV18 and TRBJ2-2; 9 nucleotides match TRBD2. Germline values: CDR1 KGHSH, CDR2 LQKENI. The CDR3 extends over 17 amino acids. The trim removed 3 bases at V and 0 bases at J, leaving 5 bases unmatched. CDR3 sequence (DNA): TGTGCCAGCTCACCTTGGTCTAGCGGGGCGAACACCGGGGAGCTGTTTTTT. Its translation is CASSPWSSGANTGELFF.

The V gene is TRBV12-5, the J gene TRBJ2-5, with 10 positions matching TRBD1. Looked up from germline, CDR1 is LGHNT and CDR2 is FRNRAP. This CDR3 has 16 amino acids. V trimming: 1 base; J trimming: 1 base; junction bases outside the gene matches: 3. CDR3 coding DNA: TGTGCTAGTGGTTTGGGGGACAGGGGCCCCCAAGAGACCCAGTACTTC. As protein: CASGLGDRGPQETQYF.

The chain combines TRBV7-2 with TRBJ2-5; D is unresolved. Trimming left V 3 bases short and J 2 bases short, with 16 bases between. This CDR3 region has 16 residues. Germline V gene lookup returns CDR1 SGHTA and CDR2 FQGNSA. CDR3 sequence reads: CASSFQTNLMQETQYF. For the CDR3, the DNA is TGTGCCAGCAGCTTTCAAACTAATCTCATGCAAGAGACCCAGTACTTC.

The chain is built from TRBV5-8 and TRBJ2-5; TRBD1 agrees at 7 bases. Germline lookup yields CDR1 SGHTS and CDR2 YDEGEE. V lost 0 bases, J lost 5 bases, and 7 bases stayed unmatched. The CDR3 consists of 15 residues. The chain's CDR3 is CASSLEGGGRETQYF. The CDR3 DNA is TGTGCCAGCAGCTTGGAAGGGGGCGGGCGGGAGACCCAGTACTTC.

J is TRBJ2-7 and V is TRBV7-9, with D possibly matching TRBD2 (5 bases). CDR3 length: 13 amino acids. CDR1 is SEHNR and CDR2 is FQNEAQ in the germline V gene (reference sequence). Trimming took 7 bases from V and 5 from J, leaving 15 bases between them. The CDR3 DNA sequence: TGTGCCAGCACCCCACGGGGTGGTGACGAGCAGTACTTC. Translation: CASTPRGGDEQYF. The entire variable domain, with the rest obtained from reference TRBV7-9 and TRBJ2-7, is as follows: DTGVSQNPRHKITKRGQNVTFRCDPISEHNRLYWYRQTLGQGPEFLTYFQNEAQLEKSRLLSDRFSAERPKGSFSTLEIQRTEQGDSAMYLCASTPRGGDEQYFGPGTRLTVT.

V is TRBV5-6 and J is TRBJ2-2; the D gene is possibly TRBD1 (6 bases). The CDR3 is 17 residues long. V dropped 0 bases and J dropped 0 bases, with 12 bases sitting between them. The germline V gene encodes CDR1 SGHDT and CDR2 YYEEEE. The CDR3 nucleotides read TGTGCCAGCAGCTTGGCGGTCACAGGGTCGAACACCGGGGAGCTGTTTTTT. Translation gives CASSLAVTGSNTGELFF. The entire variable domain, with the rest obtained from reference TRBV5-6 and TRBJ2-2, is as follows: DAGVTQSPTHLIKTRGQQVTLRCSPKSGHDTVSWYQQALGQGPQFIFQYYEEEERQRGNFPDRFSGHQFPNYSSELNVNALLLGDSALYLCASSLAVTGSNTGELFFGEGSRLTVL.

The chain uses TRBV12-3 or TRBV12-4 and TRBJ1-3; TRBD1 might be the D (6 bases). The CDR3 is 13 amino acids. V dropped 8 bases and J dropped 0 bases, with 8 bases sitting between them. CDR3 coding DNA: TGTGCCAGCGGACAGAGCTCTGGAAACACCATATATTTT. Translation: CASGQSSGNTIYF.

The sample holds a few counts of this clone. The chain recombines TRBV5-1 with TRBJ2-5, with TRBD1 as a possible D gene (7 bases). Per germline, CDR1 SGHRS and CDR2 YFSETQ. There are 13 residues in the CDR3. Deletions cut 7 bases from V and 4 bases from J, with 14 bases between. CDR3 protein: CASGHQGGETQYF. CDR3 in DNA: TGCGCCAGCGGACACCAGGGGGGAGAGACCCAGTACTTC.

This clone was recorded once. The gene calls are TRBV6-5 and TRBJ2-1; 15 nucleotides align to TRBD2. The CDR3 has 16 amino acids. Germline values: CDR1 MNHEY, CDR2 SVGAGI. The V and J ends lost 4 bases and 8 bases, in that order; junction bases with no gene match: 6. This CDR3 reads CASSFRTSGGADEQFF. CDR3 bases: TGTGCCAGCAGTTTCCGGACTAGCGGGGGGGCAGATGAGCAGTTCTTC.

In its sample, this clone was seen once. The chain combines TRBV15 with TRBJ2-7, with 7 bases fitting TRBD1. J lost 7 bases, V lost 3 bases, and 12 bases had no gene match. The length of the CDR3 is 15 residues. CDR1 LNHNV and CDR2 YYDKDF come from the germline V gene (reference sequence). The CDR3 nucleotides read TGTGCCACCAGCAGGACCGGGACAGACCTCCGGGAGCAGTACTTC. Its translation: CATSRTGTDLREQYF.

The CDR3 coding sequence is TGTGCCAGCAGGCACAGGGGCAGCTACGAGCAGTACGTC. It codes for CASRHRGSYEQYV. The V and J genes are TRBV28 and TRBJ2-7; 7 bases fit TRBD1. Germline CDR1 is MDHEN and CDR2 is SYDVKM. The CDR3 has 13 amino acids. Trimming cost V 6 bases and J 3 bases; bases outside gene matches: 5.

V is TRBV2 and J is TRBJ2-7; D is unclear. V lost 4 bases and J lost 3, with 13 bases in between. The CDR3 is 14 amino acids. Per germline, CDR1 SNHLY and CDR2 FYNNEI. As DNA, the CDR3 is TGTGCCAGCAGTGCGAGGCCTGTGGGCTACGAGCAGTACTTC. It encodes CASSARPVGYEQYF.

V and J are TRBV19 and TRBJ1-1, with D uncertain. Germline assignment: CDR1 LNHDA and CDR2 SQIVND (reference sequence). This CDR3 comprises 12 residues. Trimming removed 5 bases at V and 8 bases at J, with 12 bases between. This chain's CDR3 is CASSAGRAEAFF. Written as DNA, the CDR3 is TGTGCCAGTAGTGCGGGGAGGGCCGAAGCTTTCTTT.

This clone was recorded once. The chain carries TRBV5-4 and TRBJ2-3; possibly TRBD2 for D (5 bases). The CDR3 totals 15 residues. V was trimmed by 1 base and J by 0 bases, leaving 9 bases between them. Per germline, CDR1 SGHNT and CDR2 YYREEE (reference sequence). CDR3 in amino acids: CASSLIGGSTDTQYF. In DNA form, the CDR3 reads TGTGCCAGCAGCTTGATAGGCGGGAGCACAGATACGCAGTATTTT.

The chain couples TRBV5-6 to TRBJ2-7, with D tentatively TRBD2 (6 bases). Germline lookup yields CDR1 SGHDT and CDR2 YYEEEE. V was clipped by 6 bases and J by 0 bases, with 10 bases between them. The CDR3 runs to 13 residues. The CDR3 loop reads CASTRDFSYEQYV. CDR3 in DNA: TGTGCCAGCACTCGGGACTTCTCCTACGAGCAGTACGTC.

This clone showed up just once. This chain links TRBV6-5 with TRBJ1-2, with D perhaps matching TRBD1 (5 bases). Trimming removed 2 bases from V and 5 bases from J, with 15 bases in between. Germline-derived CDR1 and CDR2 are MNHEY and SVGAGI. The CDR3 consists of 15 residues. The CDR3 region is CASSYTRAGGYGYTF. As DNA, the CDR3 is TGTGCCAGCAGTTACACTAGGGCCGGGGGGTATGGCTACACCTTC.

The rearrangement links TRBV5-1 to TRBJ2-7, with a weak D call TRBD1 (5 bases). Trimming cost V 1 base and J 4 bases, with 12 bases left between them. The CDR3 length is 14 residues. Germline V CDR1 and CDR2: SGHRS, YFSETQ. The CDR3 sequence is CASSLMAGMYEQYV. CDR3 DNA: TGCGCCAGCAGCTTGATGGCAGGGATGTACGAGCAGTACGTC.